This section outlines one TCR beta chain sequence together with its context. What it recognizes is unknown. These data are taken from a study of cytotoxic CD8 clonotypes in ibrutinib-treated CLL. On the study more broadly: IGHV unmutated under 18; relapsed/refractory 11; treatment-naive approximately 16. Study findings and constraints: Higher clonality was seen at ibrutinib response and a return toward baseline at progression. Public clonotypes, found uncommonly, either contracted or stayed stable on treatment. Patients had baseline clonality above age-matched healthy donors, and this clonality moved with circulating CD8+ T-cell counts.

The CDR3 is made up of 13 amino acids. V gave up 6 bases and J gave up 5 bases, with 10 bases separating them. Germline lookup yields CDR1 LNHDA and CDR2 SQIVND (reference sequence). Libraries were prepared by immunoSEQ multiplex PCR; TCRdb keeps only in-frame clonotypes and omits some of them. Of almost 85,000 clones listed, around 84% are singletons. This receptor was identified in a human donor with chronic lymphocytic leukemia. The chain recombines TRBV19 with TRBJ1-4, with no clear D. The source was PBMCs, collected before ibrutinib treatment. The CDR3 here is CASRDGRNEKLFF. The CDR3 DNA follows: TGTGCCAGTAGGGATGGGAGGAATGAAAAACTGTTTTTT. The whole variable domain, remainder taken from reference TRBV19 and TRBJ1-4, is DGGITQSPKYLFRKEGQNVTLSCEQNLNHDAMYWYRQDPGQGLRLIYYSQIVNDFQKGDIAEGYSVSREKKESFPLTVTSAQKNPTAFYLCASRDGRNEKLFFGSGTQLSVL.